This record looks at one TCR beta chain sequence and its context. Libraries were prepared by immunoSEQ multiplex PCR; TCRdb keeps only in-frame clonotypes and omits some of them. The table lists 130,000 to 150,000 clones, 70% to 90% of them singletons. The sample belongs to a study of blood T cell repertoires in COVID-19. At the level of the study: The study drew acute and convalescent COVID-19 samples from the United States, Italy and Spain.

What was sequenced was peripheral blood. The clonotype was recovered from a human donor with acute or convalescent COVID-19. The donor label of this sample is uncertain.

The CDR3 nucleotides read TGTGCCACCAGTGAACCCACAGGGCCCCTCTACAATGAGCAGTTCTTC. Its protein product is CATSEPTGPLYNEQFF. The rearrangement uses TRBV24-1 and TRBJ2-1, with D possibly matching TRBD1 (6 bases). The CDR3 runs 16 residues. The V end lost 4 bases, the J end lost 3 bases, and 15 bases lay between the germline ends. Germline V gene sequence: CDR1 KGHDR, CDR2 SFDVKD.